This TCR beta chain was identified in a study of shared clonotypes between healthy human individuals. Cells designated naive CD8 were CD45RO-negative and were positively selected for CCR7, with terminally differentiated effector memory CD45RA+ cells excluded. The CDR3 covers 13 residues. CDR1 and CDR2 from the germline V gene are SEHNR and FQNEAQ (reference sequence). A note on this clone: Mismatch with germline at one junction end may stem from a read error.

Profiling relied on immunoSEQ multiplex PCR, and the TCRdb table lists in-frame clones only, not all of them. This sample has hundreds of thousands of clones, with roughly 96% found just once. The sequencing sample was made of naive CD8+ T cells sorted from blood. V usage is TRBV7-9 and J usage is TRBJ1-1; tentatively, D is TRBD1 (6 bases). This receptor was obtained from a woman in her twenties or thirties in good health. This CDR3 reads CASESGVNAEAFF. The DNA for the CDR3 is TGTGCCAGCGAGTCAGGGGTGAACGCTGAAGCTTTCTTT. The entire variable domain, with the rest obtained from reference TRBV7-9 and TRBJ1-1, is as follows: DTGVSQNPRHKITKRGQNVTFRCDPISEHNRLYWYRQTLGQGPEFLTYFQNEAQLEKSRLLSDRFSAERPKGSFSTLEIQRTEQGDSAMYLCASESGVNAEAFFGQGTRLTVV.